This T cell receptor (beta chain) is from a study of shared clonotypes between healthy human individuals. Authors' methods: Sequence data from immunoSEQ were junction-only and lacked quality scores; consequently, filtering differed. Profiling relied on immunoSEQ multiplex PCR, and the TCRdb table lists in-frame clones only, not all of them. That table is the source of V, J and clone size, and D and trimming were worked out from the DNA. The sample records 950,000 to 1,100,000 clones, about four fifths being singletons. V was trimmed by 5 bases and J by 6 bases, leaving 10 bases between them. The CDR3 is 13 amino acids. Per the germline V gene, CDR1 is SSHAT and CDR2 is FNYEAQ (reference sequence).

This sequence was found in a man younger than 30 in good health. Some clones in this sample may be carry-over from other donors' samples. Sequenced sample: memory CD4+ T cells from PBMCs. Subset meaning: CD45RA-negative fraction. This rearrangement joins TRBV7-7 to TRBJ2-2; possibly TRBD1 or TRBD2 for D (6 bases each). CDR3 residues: CASSPGEAGELFF. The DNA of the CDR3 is TGTGCCAGCAGCCCAGGGGAGGCCGGGGAGCTGTTTTTT.